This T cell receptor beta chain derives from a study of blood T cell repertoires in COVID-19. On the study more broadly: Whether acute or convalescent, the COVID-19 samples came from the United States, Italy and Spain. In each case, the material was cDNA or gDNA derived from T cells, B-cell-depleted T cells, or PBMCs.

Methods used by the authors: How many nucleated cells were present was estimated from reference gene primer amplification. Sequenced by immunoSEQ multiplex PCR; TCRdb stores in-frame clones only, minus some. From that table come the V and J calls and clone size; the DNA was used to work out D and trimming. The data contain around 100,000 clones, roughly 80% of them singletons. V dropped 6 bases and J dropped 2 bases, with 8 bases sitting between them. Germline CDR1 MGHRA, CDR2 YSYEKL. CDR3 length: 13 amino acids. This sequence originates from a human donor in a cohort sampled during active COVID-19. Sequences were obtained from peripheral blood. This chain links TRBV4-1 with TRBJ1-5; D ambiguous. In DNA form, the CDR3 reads TGCGCCAGCAGTTGGGAGGGCAATCAGCCCCAGCATTTT. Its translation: CASSWEGNQPQHF.